This is a list of T cell receptor beta chains from one sample in a study of cytomegalovirus exposure and HLA in healthy donors. The table came from immunoSEQ multiplex PCR; TCRdb's copy has only in-frame clones and leaves some out. This table holds around 95,000 clones, under 85% found once. The sequencing sample was made of PBMCs. Receptors originate from a female donor in good health and CMV-seropositive. Both conserved end residues are part of each CDR3. A D gene is named only where the DNA matches it firmly. Clone size appears in some rows only: once, few, many, or a class for an expanded clone.

NA	TRBV19	NA	TRBJ1-1	13	TGTGCCAGTACATCCCAGGGTAGAACTGAAGCTTTCTTT	CASTSQGRTEAFF
NA	TRBV6-5	TRBD2	TRBJ2-7	15	TGTGCCAGCAGCCCGACTAGCGGATCTTCCTACGAGCAGTACTTC	CASSPTSGSSYEQYF
NA	TRBV28	TRBD1	TRBJ1-1	16	TGTGCCAGCAGTTTCACACAGGGGGCGGGGAACACTGAAGCTTTCTTT	CASSFTQGAGNTEAFF
NA	TRBV11-2	TRBD1	TRBJ1-2	16	TGTGCCAGCAGCTTAGTAGACAGGGCTCTTAACTATGGCTACACCTTC	CASSLVDRALNYGYTF
NA	TRBV7-9	TRBD1	TRBJ2-1	15	TGTGCCAGCAGTCCGGGACAGGGGAGGCACAATGAGCAGTTCTTC	CASSPGQGRHNEQFF
NA	TRBV7-3	TRBD2	TRBJ2-1	18	TGTGCCAGCAGCTCGTCGGGACTAGCGGGAAACACCTACAATGAGCAGTTCTTC	CASSSSGLAGNTYNEQFF
NA	TRBV11-2	TRBD1	TRBJ1-1	18	TGTGCCAGCAGCTTAGGATTAGGGACAGGGGGAAGAATCACTGAAGCTTTCTTT	CASSLGLGTGGRITEAFF
NA	TRBV5-1	NA	TRBJ1-2	15	TGCGCCAGCAGCGAAAGGGACTCGGGCGGGGTTGGCTACACCTTC	CASSERDSGGVGYTF
NA	TRBV28	TRBD1	TRBJ2-3	13	TGTGCCAGCACGACAGGGGTCCGGAATACGCAGTATTTT	CASTTGVRNTQYF
NA	TRBV5-1	TRBD2	TRBJ2-3	18	TGCGCCAGCAGCTTAGGCGGGACTAGCGGGAGGCGGGGAGATACGCAGTATTTT	CASSLGGTSGRRGDTQYF
NA	TRBV28	NA	TRBJ1-1	17	TGTGCCAGCAGCCCCTTAAGCGGCTGGCTAATGAACACTGAAGCTTTCTTT	CASSPLSGWLMNTEAFF
NA	TRBV6-6	NA	TRBJ2-1	14	TGTGCCAGCAGACCAGGACAGTTATGGGATGAGCAGTTCTTC	CASRPGQLWDEQFF
NA	TRBV5-1	NA	TRBJ2-3	16	TGCGCCAGCAGCTTGGGTAGCGGTCAAGGCACAGATACGCAGTATTTT	CASSLGSGQGTDTQYF
NA	TRBV19	NA	TRBJ1-2	14	TGTGCCAGTAGTCCCAGACACGAAAACTATGGCTACACCTTC	CASSPRHENYGYTF
NA	TRBV11-2	TRBD2	TRBJ2-7	18	TGTGCCAGCAGCACCCGGACTAGCGGGGGGGCGGGCTCCTACGAGCAGTACTTC	CASSTRTSGGAGSYEQYF
NA	TRBV6-1	NA	TRBJ1-1	13	TGTGCCAGCAACGAGCTCCTGAACACTGAAGCTTTCTTT	CASNELLNTEAFF
NA	TRBV10-3	TRBD1	TRBJ2-1	14	TGTGCCATCACCGCCCAGGGGGCAAGGGATGAGCAGTTCTTC	CAITAQGARDEQFF
NA	TRBV27	TRBD1	TRBJ1-3	19	TGTGCCAGCAGTCCCAGGGGGGACAGGTTCCTAAGGTCTGGAAACACCATATATTTT	CASSPRGDRFLRSGNTIYF
NA	TRBV7-9	NA	TRBJ2-7	11	TGTGCCAGCAGCTTAGCGCGCGAGCAGTACTTC	CASSLAREQYF
NA	TRBV9	TRBD2	TRBJ2-4	18	TGTGCCAGCAGCCTACTAGCGGGAGTCCCCCTAGCCAAAAACATTCAGTACTTC	CASSLLAGVPLAKNIQYF
NA	TRBV4-1	NA	TRBJ2-7	12	TGCGCCAGCAGCGGCAGCTCCTACGAGCAGTACTTC	CASSGSSYEQYF
few	TRBV18	TRBD1	TRBJ1-1	15	TGTGCCAGCTCACTGGGGACAGGGGGGAACACTGAAGCTTTCTTT	CASSLGTGGNTEAFF
NA	TRBV28	TRBD2	TRBJ2-3	14	TGTGCCAGCAAACAACTAGCGGGAGCAGATACGCAGTATTTT	CASKQLAGADTQYF
NA	TRBV5-4	TRBD2	TRBJ2-7	13	TGTGCCAGCACCCAAGCGGGACTGAACGAGCAGTACTTC	CASTQAGLNEQYF
NA	TRBV4-1	TRBD1	TRBJ1-1	16	TGCGCCAGCAGCCAGGCCACAGGGGCCCTGAACACTGAAGCTTTCTTT	CASSQATGALNTEAFF
NA	TRBV5-5	NA	TRBJ1-5	15	TGTGCCAGCAGCTTGGATCCAGGGAGCAATCAGCCCCAGCATTTT	CASSLDPGSNQPQHF
once	TRBV7-9	NA	TRBJ2-7	17	TGTTCCAGCAGCTTAGTGCCATGGACAGCATCTACCTACGAGCAGTACTTC	CSSSLVPWTASTYEQYF
few	TRBV11-2	TRBD2	TRBJ2-1	15	TGTGCCAGCAGCCTATCCGGGACTAGCGGGAGGGACAAGTTCTTC	CASSLSGTSGRDKFF
NA	TRBV28	NA	TRBJ2-7	17	TGTGCCACCACGCCGCCCCCAGGCGGGATGACCTCCTACGAGCAGTACTTC	CATTPPPGGMTSYEQYF
NA	TRBV4-1	NA	TRBJ2-7	15	TGCGCCAGCAGCCAAGATACGCAGGTATCCTACGAGCAGTACTTC	CASSQDTQVSYEQYF
NA	TRBV5-1	TRBD1	TRBJ1-6	15	TGCGCCAGCAGCTTGGACAGGGGCAAGAGTTCACCCCTCCACTTT	CASSLDRGKSSPLHF
NA	TRBV29-1	NA	TRBJ1-4	14	TGCAGCGTTGAAGAAGAGGACAGAGATGAAAAACTGTTTTTT	CSVEEEDRDEKLFF
NA	TRBV5-4	NA	TRBJ1-2	16	TGTGCCAGCAGCTTGGCCAGTCGGGGTGTAACATCTGGCTACACCTTC	CASSLASRGVTSGYTF
NA	TRBV6-1	NA	TRBJ1-1	15	TGTGCCAGCATTAAAGTGCTGCTAATGAACACTGAAGCTTTCTTT	CASIKVLLMNTEAFF
NA	TRBV28	NA	TRBJ1-1	14	TGTGCCAGCAGTTTACCCCCTTTGAACACTGAAGCTTTCTTT	CASSLPPLNTEAFF
NA	TRBV30	NA	TRBJ1-4	14	TGTGCCTGGAGTGATCCCACAACTAATGAAAAACTGTTTTTT	CAWSDPTTNEKLFF
NA	TRBV10-3	NA	TRBJ2-5	14	TGTGCCATCAGTGACTCTCAGGGGCAAGAGACCCAGTACTTC	CAISDSQGQETQYF
NA	TRBV6-5	TRBD1	TRBJ1-2	13	TGTGCCAGCAGCACAGGGGGCATAAATGGCTACACCTTC	CASSTGGINGYTF
NA	TRBV7-9	NA	TRBJ2-1	12	TGTTCCAGCAGCCAGGGGGGCAATGAGCAGTTCTTC	CSSSQGGNEQFF
NA	TRBV2	NA	TRBJ1-2	14	TGTGCCAGCAGTGAATATCCAGGGGACTATGGCTACACCTTC	CASSEYPGDYGYTF
NA	TRBV10-1	NA	TRBJ2-3	14	TGCGCCAGCAGTGAGTCAAACAGTGCAGATACGCAGTATTTT	CASSESNSADTQYF
once	TRBV15	NA	TRBJ2-7	17	TGTGCCACCAGCAGAGATACGCGCCGGGGACAAGCCTACGAGCAGTACTTC	CATSRDTRRGQAYEQYF
NA	TRBV7-9	NA	TRBJ2-5	14	TGTGCCAGCAGCTTGGAGGCGAACCAAGAGACCCAGTACTTC	CASSLEANQETQYF
NA	TRBV5-6	NA	TRBJ1-3	16	TGTGCCAGCAGCTTGCGCCTCGCGGGGACTGGAAACACCATATATTTT	CASSLRLAGTGNTIYF
NA	TRBV5-6	TRBD1	TRBJ1-5	13	TGTGCCAGCAGTGGGACAGGGGATCAGCCCCAGCATTTT	CASSGTGDQPQHF
NA	TRBV6-5	TRBD1	TRBJ2-3	13	TGTGCCAGCAGTCTGGACAGGGAATATACGCAGTATTTT	CASSLDREYTQYF
NA	TRBV6-6	TRBD2	TRBJ2-1	16	TGTGCCAGCAGCTCCCTTCGGGGGGAGGGTTACAATGAGCAGTTCTTC	CASSSLRGEGYNEQFF
NA	TRBV5-6	NA	TRBJ1-1	15	TGTGCCAGCAGCGGATTCCAGGCGACGAACACTGAAGCTTTCTTT	CASSGFQATNTEAFF
NA	TRBV11-2	NA	TRBJ2-7	15	TGTGCCAGCAGGGTCCCGGGACTCAGCTCCTACGAGCAGTACTTC	CASRVPGLSSYEQYF
NA	TRBV7-9	NA	TRBJ1-5	14	TGTGCCAGCAGCACAGGGTCCCCCCATCAGCCCCAGCATTTT	CASSTGSPHQPQHF
NA	TRBV14	NA	TRBJ1-2	12	TGTGCCAGCAGCCCCACAGGCTATGGCTACACCTTC	CASSPTGYGYTF
NA	TRBV11-2	NA	TRBJ1-1	16	TGTGCCAGCAGCTTAGCCCCCGCAGACTGGAACACTGAAGCTTTCTTT	CASSLAPADWNTEAFF
NA	TRBV18	NA	TRBJ2-2	15	TGTGCCAGCTCACCGGGGCTGGGGAACACCGGGGAGCTGTTTTTT	CASSPGLGNTGELFF